The rows below give T cell receptor beta chains drawn from one sample of a study of beta chain features in type 1 diabetes. Only in-frame clones appear in the TCRdb table, and some are missing; sequencing was by immunoSEQ multiplex PCR. The data show about 220,000 clones, roughly 11% seen once. Input material: central memory CD4+ T cells from blood. These receptors were collected from a man aged 18 to 30 in good health. CDR3s include the opening cysteine and the closing phenylalanine or tryptophan. Each record gives: V gene, clone size, J gene, CDR3 protein. Some rows have no size entry. The others give once, few or many, or a class for an expanded clone.

>TRBV9|-|TRBJ1-2
CASSLDRTAVGYTF
>TRBV2|-|TRBJ2-7
CASSGSGDEQYF
>TRBV12-5|-|TRBJ2-3
CASALGDADTQYF
>TRBV29-1|many|TRBJ2-2
CSVESRRGGELFF
>TRBV30|-|TRBJ2-2
CAWRAGPGELFF
>TRBV15|few|TRBJ2-7
CATSRDGAALGEQYF
>TRBV7-9|many|TRBJ2-5
CASSLRRERETQYF
>TRBV7-2|-|TRBJ2-2
CAGSADLSGELFF
>TRBV30|-|TRBJ1-4
CAWNPGTGGEKLFF
>TRBV7-9|few|TRBJ2-7
CARGGLTSGGTKHEQYF
>TRBV7-7|few|TRBJ2-3
CASSPVAGGTDTQYF
>TRBV29-1|many|TRBJ2-3
CSYRGEDTQYF
>TRBV29-1|few|TRBJ2-3
CSVEPHGEGTDTQYF
>TRBV23-1|few|TRBJ1-1
CASSQSDNTEAFF
>TRBV5-1|many|TRBJ2-1
CASSSIAGGENEQFF
>TRBV5-1|few|TRBJ2-2
CASSWGTNTGELFF
>TRBV30|few|TRBJ1-6
CAWTRDSSSPLHF
>TRBV5-1|-|TRBJ2-7
CASSVTGGSIYEQYF
>TRBV4-2|few|TRBJ2-6
CASSQGDISGANVLTF
>TRBV15|-|TRBJ1-5
CATSRDGVQGSQPQHF
>TRBV4-2|few|TRBJ2-5
CASSQGTEQETQYF
>TRBV30|-|TRBJ2-7
CAWTGDIDEQYF
>TRBV2|many|TRBJ2-5
CASSELKGAGETQYF
>TRBV29-1|-|TRBJ2-7
CSVDAGGMYEQYF
>TRBV7-2|-|TRBJ2-3
CASSLTGKYTDTQYF
>TRBV4-1|-|TRBJ2-5
CASSQDRPGETQYF
>TRBV4-2|few|TRBJ2-3
CASSQGTSAQDTQYF
>TRBV29-1|-|TRBJ2-3
CSALARITDTQYF
>TRBV5-4|few|TRBJ2-7
CASSKWTEGYEQYF
>TRBV5-1|few|TRBJ2-1
CASSSPDRGNNEQFF
>TRBV29-1|-|TRBJ2-3
CSVSAGDSTDTQYF
>TRBV2|few|TRBJ2-1
CASILYNEQFF
>TRBV4-2|few|TRBJ2-3
CASSPGLTDTQYF
>TRBV4-3|-|TRBJ2-7
CASSKGSTYEQYF
>TRBV5-4|many|TRBJ2-1
CASSLAWDEQFF
>TRBV28|-|TRBJ2-7
CASRTRAGYSYEQYF
>TRBV30|-|TRBJ2-7
CAWSSSFYEQYF
>TRBV4-1|-|TRBJ2-7
CASSRGLAGAYEQYF
>TRBV30|many|TRBJ2-1
CAWSVGLANEQFF
>TRBV6-6|few|TRBJ2-5
CASRAGQKLQETQYF
>TRBV25-1|many|TRBJ2-5
CASSEAGTGDMETQYF
>TRBV29-1|many|TRBJ2-5
CSVGVGAGETQYF